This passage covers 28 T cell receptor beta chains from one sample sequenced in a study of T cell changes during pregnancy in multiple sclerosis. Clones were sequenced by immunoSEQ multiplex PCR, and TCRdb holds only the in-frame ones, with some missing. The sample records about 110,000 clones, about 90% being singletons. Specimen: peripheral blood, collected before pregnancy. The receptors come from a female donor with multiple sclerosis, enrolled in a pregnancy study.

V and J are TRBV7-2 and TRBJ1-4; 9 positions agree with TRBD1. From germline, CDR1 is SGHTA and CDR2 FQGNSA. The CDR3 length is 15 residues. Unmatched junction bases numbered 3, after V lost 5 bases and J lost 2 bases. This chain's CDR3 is CASSVQGATNEKLFF. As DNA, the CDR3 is TGTGCCAGCAGCGTACAGGGGGCTACTAATGAAAAACTGTTTTTT.

The CDR3 DNA follows: TGTGCCAGGGGAGGGACTAGCCCCGAGGGTGACATTCAGTACTTC. This gives the protein CARGGTSPEGDIQYF. The chain couples TRBV2 to TRBJ2-4, with 9 bases matching TRBD2. The length of the CDR3 is 15 residues. After removal of 9 bases from V and 8 bases from J, the junction contained 14 bases not matched to a gene. Germline lookup yields CDR1 SNHLY and CDR2 FYNNEI.

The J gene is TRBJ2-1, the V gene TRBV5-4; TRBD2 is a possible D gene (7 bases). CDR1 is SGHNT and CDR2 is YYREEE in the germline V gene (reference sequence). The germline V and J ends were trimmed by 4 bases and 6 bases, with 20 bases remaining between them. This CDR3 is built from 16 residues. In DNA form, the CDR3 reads TGTGCCAGCAGCACCTGGCGGGGGCCGGTCCTCAATGAGCAGTTCTTC. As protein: CASSTWRGPVLNEQFF.

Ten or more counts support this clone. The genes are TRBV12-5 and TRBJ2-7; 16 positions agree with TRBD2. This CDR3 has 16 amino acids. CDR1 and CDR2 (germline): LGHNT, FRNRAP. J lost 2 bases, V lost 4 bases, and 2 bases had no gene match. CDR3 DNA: TGTGCTAGTGGTTCCGGGACTAGCGGGGGGGCCTACGAGCAGTACTTC. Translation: CASGSGTSGGAYEQYF.

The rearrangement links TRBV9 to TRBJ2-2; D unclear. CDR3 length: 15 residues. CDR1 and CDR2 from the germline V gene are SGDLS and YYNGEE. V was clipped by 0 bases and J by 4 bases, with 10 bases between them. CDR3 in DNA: TGTGCCAGCAGCGTAGGGGCCGCAATCACCGGGGAGCTGTTTTTT. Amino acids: CASSVGAAITGELFF.

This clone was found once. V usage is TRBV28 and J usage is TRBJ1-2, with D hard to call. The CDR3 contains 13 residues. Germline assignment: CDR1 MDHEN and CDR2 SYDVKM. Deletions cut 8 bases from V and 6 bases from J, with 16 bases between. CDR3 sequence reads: CASSQRGLNGYTF. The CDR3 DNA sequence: TGTGCCAGCTCCCAACGCGGATTAAATGGCTACACCTTC.

The CDR3 region is CASSEETGGFTGELFF. The CDR3 DNA reads as TGTGCCAGCAGTGAAGAGACAGGGGGTTTCACCGGGGAGCTGTTTTTT. The rearrangement uses TRBV6-1 and TRBJ2-2; 9 positions match TRBD1. The CDR3 spans 16 residues. V was clipped by 1 base and J by 4 bases; unmatched bases: 4. CDR1 and CDR2 from the germline V gene are MNHNS and SASEGT.

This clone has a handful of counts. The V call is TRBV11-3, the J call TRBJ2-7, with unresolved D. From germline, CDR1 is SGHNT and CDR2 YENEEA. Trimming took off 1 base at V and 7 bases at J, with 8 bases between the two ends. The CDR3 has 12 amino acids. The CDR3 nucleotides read TGTGCCAGCAGCTTAGGTCCGAGAGAGCAGTACTTC. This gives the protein CASSLGPREQYF.

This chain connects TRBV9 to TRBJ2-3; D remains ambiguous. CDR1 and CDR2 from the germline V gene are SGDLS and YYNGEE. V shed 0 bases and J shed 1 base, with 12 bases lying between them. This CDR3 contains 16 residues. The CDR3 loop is CASSVALFSGTDTQYF. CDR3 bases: TGTGCCAGCAGCGTAGCACTTTTTTCTGGCACAGATACGCAGTATTTT.

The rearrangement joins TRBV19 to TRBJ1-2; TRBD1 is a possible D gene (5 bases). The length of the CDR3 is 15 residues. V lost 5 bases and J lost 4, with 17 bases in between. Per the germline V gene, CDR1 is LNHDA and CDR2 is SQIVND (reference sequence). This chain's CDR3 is CASSSRPDTIYGYTF. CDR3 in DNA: TGTGCCAGTAGTTCACGTCCGGACACGATCTATGGCTACACCTTC.

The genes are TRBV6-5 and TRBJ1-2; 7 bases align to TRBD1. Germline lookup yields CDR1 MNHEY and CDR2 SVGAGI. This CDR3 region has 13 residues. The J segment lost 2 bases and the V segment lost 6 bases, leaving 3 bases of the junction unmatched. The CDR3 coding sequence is TGTGCCAGCAGCTCGACAGGGAACTATGGCTACACCTTC. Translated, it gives CASSSTGNYGYTF.

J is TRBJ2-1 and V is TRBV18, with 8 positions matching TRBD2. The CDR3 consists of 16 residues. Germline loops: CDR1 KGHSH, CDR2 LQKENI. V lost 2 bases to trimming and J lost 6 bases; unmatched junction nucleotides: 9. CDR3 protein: CASSPVGAGVANEQFF. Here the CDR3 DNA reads TGTGCCAGCTCACCAGTGGGAGCGGGAGTAGCCAATGAGCAGTTCTTC.

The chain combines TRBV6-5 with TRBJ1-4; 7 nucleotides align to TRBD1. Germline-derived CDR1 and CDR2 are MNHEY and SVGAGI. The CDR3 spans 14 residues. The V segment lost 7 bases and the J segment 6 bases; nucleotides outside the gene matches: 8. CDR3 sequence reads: CASTQLGTDEKLFF. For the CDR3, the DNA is TGTGCCAGCACGCAACTTGGGACAGATGAAAAACTGTTTTTT.

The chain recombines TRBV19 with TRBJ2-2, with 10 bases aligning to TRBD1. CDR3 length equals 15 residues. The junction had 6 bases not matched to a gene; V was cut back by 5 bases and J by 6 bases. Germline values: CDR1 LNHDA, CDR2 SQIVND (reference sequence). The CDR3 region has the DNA TGTGCCAGTAGTCATCGACAGGGGGCGGCCGGGGAGCTGTTTTTT. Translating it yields CASSHRQGAAGELFF.

The DNA for the CDR3 is TGTGCCAGCAGTACGACACTGAACACTGAAGCTTTCTTT. It codes for CASSTTLNTEAFF. The chain joins TRBV27 to TRBJ1-1; D unclear. V lost 5 bases, J lost 0 bases, and 7 bases lay in between. The CDR3 consists of 13 residues. Germline CDR1 reads MNHEY; CDR2 reads SMNVEV (reference sequence).

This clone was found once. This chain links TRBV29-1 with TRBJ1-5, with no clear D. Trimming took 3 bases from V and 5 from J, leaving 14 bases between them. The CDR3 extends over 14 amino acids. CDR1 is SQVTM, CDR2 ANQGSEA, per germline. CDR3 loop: CSVDGGGRDQPQHF. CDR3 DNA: TGCAGCGTTGATGGTGGTGGCCGTGATCAGCCCCAGCATTTT.

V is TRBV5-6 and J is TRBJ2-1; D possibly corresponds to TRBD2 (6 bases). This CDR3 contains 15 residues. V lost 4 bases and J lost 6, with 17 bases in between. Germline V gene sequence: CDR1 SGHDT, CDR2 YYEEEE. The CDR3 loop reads CASSAGGGIPNEQFF. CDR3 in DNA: TGTGCCAGCAGCGCTGGCGGCGGGATCCCCAATGAGCAGTTCTTC. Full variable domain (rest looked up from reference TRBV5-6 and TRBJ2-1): DAGVTQSPTHLIKTRGQQVTLRCSPKSGHDTVSWYQQALGQGPQFIFQYYEEEERQRGNFPDRFSGHQFPNYSSELNVNALLLGDSALYLCASSAGGGIPNEQFFGPGTRLTVL.

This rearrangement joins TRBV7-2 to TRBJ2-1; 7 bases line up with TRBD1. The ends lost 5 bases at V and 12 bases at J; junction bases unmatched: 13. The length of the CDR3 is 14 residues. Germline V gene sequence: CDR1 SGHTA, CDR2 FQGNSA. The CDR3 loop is CASSRRDPGQMQFF. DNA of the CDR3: TGTGCCAGCAGCCGTAGGGACCCGGGACAGATGCAGTTCTTC.

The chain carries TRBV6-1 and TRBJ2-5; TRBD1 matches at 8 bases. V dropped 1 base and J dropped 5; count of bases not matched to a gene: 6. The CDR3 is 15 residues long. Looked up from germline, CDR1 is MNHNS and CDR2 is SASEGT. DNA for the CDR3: TGTGCCAGCAGTGAAGGACCGACAGGGGTGGAGACCCAGTACTTC. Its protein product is CASSEGPTGVETQYF.

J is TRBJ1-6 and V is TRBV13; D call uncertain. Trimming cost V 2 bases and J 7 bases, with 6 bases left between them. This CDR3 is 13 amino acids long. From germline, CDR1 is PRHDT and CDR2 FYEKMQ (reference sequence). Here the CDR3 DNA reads TGTGCCAGCAGCTTATCCAGAAATTCACCCCTCCACTTT. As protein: CASSLSRNSPLHF.

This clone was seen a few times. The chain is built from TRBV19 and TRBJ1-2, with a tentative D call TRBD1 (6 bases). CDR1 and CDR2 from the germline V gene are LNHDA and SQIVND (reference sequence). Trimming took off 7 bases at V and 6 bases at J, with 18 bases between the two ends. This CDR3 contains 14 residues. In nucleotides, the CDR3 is TGTGCCAGTAATAAGGGGGAAGTCTTTGATGGCTACACCTTC. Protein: CASNKGEVFDGYTF.

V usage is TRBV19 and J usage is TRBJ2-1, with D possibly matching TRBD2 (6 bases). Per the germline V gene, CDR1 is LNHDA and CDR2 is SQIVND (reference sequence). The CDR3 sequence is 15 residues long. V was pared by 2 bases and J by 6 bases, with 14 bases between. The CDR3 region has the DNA TGTGCCAGTAGTATATGGCGGGATCTGAGCAATGAGCAGTTCTTC. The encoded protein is CASSIWRDLSNEQFF.

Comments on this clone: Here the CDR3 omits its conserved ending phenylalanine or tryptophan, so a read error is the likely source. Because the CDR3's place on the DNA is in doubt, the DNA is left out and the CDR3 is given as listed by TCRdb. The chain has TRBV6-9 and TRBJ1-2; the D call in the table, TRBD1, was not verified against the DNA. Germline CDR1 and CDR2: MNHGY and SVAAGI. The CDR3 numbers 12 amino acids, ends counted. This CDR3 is CASSLWASGTEI.

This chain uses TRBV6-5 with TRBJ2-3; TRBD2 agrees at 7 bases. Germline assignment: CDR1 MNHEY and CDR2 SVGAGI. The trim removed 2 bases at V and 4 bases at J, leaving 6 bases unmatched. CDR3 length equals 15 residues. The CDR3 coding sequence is TGTGCCAGCAGTTACAGCGGGATAGGCTCAGATACGCAGTATTTT. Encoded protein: CASSYSGIGSDTQYF.

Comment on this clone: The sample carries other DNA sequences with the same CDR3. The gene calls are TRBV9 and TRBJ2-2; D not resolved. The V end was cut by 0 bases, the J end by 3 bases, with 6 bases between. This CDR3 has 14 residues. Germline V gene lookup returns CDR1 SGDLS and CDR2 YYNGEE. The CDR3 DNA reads TGTGCCAGCAGCGTAGCGGGTTACACCGGGGAGCTGTTTTTT. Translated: CASSVAGYTGELFF.

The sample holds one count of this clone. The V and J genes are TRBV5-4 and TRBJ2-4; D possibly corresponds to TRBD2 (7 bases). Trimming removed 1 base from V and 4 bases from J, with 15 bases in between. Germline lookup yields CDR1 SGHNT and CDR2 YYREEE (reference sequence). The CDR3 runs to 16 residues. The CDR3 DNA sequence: TGTGCCAGCAGCTTGTTCGGGGGGCAGGGAAAAAACATTCAGTACTTC. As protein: CASSLFGGQGKNIQYF. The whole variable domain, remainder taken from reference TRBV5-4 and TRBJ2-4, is ETGVTQSPTHLIKTRGQQVTLRCSSQSGHNTVSWYQQALGQGPQFIFQYYREEENGRGNFPPRFSGLQFPNYSSELNVNALELDDSALYLCASSLFGGQGKNIQYFGAGTRLSVL.

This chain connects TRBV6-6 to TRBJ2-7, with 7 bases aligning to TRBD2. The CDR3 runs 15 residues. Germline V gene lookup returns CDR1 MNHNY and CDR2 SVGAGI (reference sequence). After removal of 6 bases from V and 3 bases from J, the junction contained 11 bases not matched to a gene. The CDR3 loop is CASSQIAGAGYEQYF. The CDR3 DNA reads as TGTGCCAGCAGCCAAATAGCGGGTGCCGGCTACGAGCAGTACTTC.

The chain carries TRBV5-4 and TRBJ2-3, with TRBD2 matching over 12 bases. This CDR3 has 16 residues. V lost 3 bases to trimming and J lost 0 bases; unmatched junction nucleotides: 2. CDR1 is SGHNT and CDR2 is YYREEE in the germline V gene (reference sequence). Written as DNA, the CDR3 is TGTGCCAGCAGCTCCGGACTAGCGGGAAGCACAGATACGCAGTATTTT. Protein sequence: CASSSGLAGSTDTQYF.